One and the same sample provided the 31 T cell receptor beta chains below, sequenced in a study of CD8 T cells in Susac syndrome. The RNA input was 0.5 to 1 ug, and it was reverse transcribed with random hexamers. Each CDR3 protein gets one entry after TCRdb re-called the immunoSEQ multiplex PCR reads with MiXCR. This table holds approximately 190,000 distinct CDR3 sequences, 80% to 95% found once. Sequencing was performed on CD4+ T cells from PBMCs. These receptors were obtained from a human donor in good health.

The rearrangement uses TRBV20-1 and TRBJ2-3, with a weak D call TRBD1 (5 bases). Trimming pared 5 bases from V and 2 bases from J, leaving 11 bases between. This CDR3 is 13 amino acids long. Germline CDR1 is DFQATT and CDR2 is SNEGSKA (reference sequence). The CDR3 nucleotides are TGCAGTGCTGTGGGCGGACACACAGATACGCAGTATTTT. This translates into CSAVGGHTDTQYF.

The chain carries TRBV3-1 and TRBJ1-6, with D possibly matching TRBD1 (5 bases). The germline CDR1 and CDR2 sequences are LGHDT and YNNKEL (reference sequence). The CDR3 sequence is 15 residues long. Trimming removed 4 bases at V and 9 bases at J, with 16 bases between. CDR3 loop: CASSLVGPAGSPLHF. The CDR3, as DNA: TGTGCCAGCAGCCTGGTGGGGCCGGCGGGTTCACCCCTCCACTTT.

The rearrangement links TRBV4-1 to TRBJ1-1; the D gene is possibly TRBD1 (6 bases). Germline V CDR1 and CDR2: MGHRA, YSYEKL. Trimming stripped 0 bases from V and 0 bases from J, with 11 bases between. The CDR3 runs to 16 residues. This CDR3 reads CASSQDRQVMNTEAFF. The CDR3, as DNA: TGCGCCAGCAGCCAAGATCGACAGGTCATGAACACTGAAGCTTTCTTT.

This clonotype appeared once. J is TRBJ1-5 and V is TRBV4-2; perhaps TRBD1 as D (5 bases). The CDR3 spans 16 residues. CDR1 is LGHNA and CDR2 is YNFKEQ in the germline V gene. V gave up 0 bases and J gave up 8 bases, with 17 bases separating them. CDR3 protein: CASSQDLGRVGEPQHF. CDR3 coding DNA: TGTGCCAGCAGCCAAGATTTGGGCAGGGTGGGGGAGCCCCAGCATTTT.

V gene TRBV6-2 or TRBV6-3 combines with J gene TRBJ2-7, with 10 bases aligning to TRBD2. V lost 5 bases, J lost 6 bases, and 13 bases stayed unmatched. Germline lookup yields CDR1 MNHEY and CDR2 SVGEGT. The CDR3 extends over 16 amino acids. The CDR3 here is CASSPLRLAGVPEQYF. Here the CDR3 DNA reads TGTGCCAGCAGTCCTCTTCGGCTAGCGGGGGTTCCCGAGCAGTACTTC.

The chain has TRBV4-3 and TRBJ1-1; no reliable D call. The germline V and J ends were trimmed by 4 bases and 0 bases, with 6 bases remaining between them. Germline V gene data show CDR1 as LGHNA and CDR2 as YSLEER. The CDR3 extends over 13 amino acids. The CDR3 nucleotides read TGCGCCAGCAGCCCCAGAATGAACACTGAAGCTTTCTTT. Protein sequence: CASSPRMNTEAFF.

The CDR3 region has the DNA TGTGCCAGCAGCCCGACAGGATTTAATGAAAAACTGTTTTTT. Its translation: CASSPTGFNEKLFF. The genes are TRBV27 and TRBJ1-4; possible D gene TRBD1, 6 bases. Trimming shortened V by 6 bases and J by 4 bases, and 12 bases separated the two germline ends. This CDR3 is 14 amino acids long. Germline lookup yields CDR1 MNHEY and CDR2 SMNVEV (reference sequence).

The rearrangement links TRBV7-6 to TRBJ1-1, with D possibly matching TRBD1 (6 bases). The CDR3 loop spans 18 amino acids. V was shortened by 1 base and J by 7 bases, with 25 bases between the two germline ends. In germline, CDR1 is SGHVS, CDR2 FNYEAQ. Here the CDR3 reads CASSLVRLSGATSVEAFF. DNA of the CDR3: TGTGCCAGCAGCTTAGTAAGGTTGTCAGGGGCCACGTCAGTTGAAGCTTTCTTT.

This clonotype was observed once. The rearrangement joins TRBV20-1 to TRBJ2-2; 8 bases agree with TRBD1. CDR1 is DFQATT and CDR2 is SNEGSKA in the germline V gene (reference sequence). The CDR3 is 14 residues long. The CDR3 is CSVTGGANTGELFF. CDR3 DNA: TGCAGCGTTACAGGGGGTGCGAACACCGGGGAGCTGTTTTTT.

The V and J genes are TRBV20-1 and TRBJ2-1; D uncertain. CDR1 is DFQATT and CDR2 is SNEGSKA in the germline V gene (reference sequence). The CDR3 has 11 residues. Trimming removed 3 bases from V and 4 bases from J, with 4 bases in between. CDR3: CSASLYNEQFF. The CDR3 bases are TGCAGTGCTAGTCTTTACAATGAGCAGTTCTTC.

The CDR3 DNA sequence: TGCAGCGTTAAAAGCGGGTTGGGGGAGACCCAGTACTTC. Amino acid sequence: CSVKSGLGETQYF. The gene calls are TRBV29-1 and TRBJ2-5; perhaps TRBD2 as D (6 bases). Between the trimmed V and J ends, which lost 5 bases and 5 bases, there was a span of 15 bases. The CDR3 length is 13 residues. CDR1 and CDR2 (germline): SQVTM, ANQGSEA.

V gene TRBV6-2 or TRBV6-3 combines with J gene TRBJ2-4; 13 nucleotides align to TRBD2. The CDR3 totals 21 residues. V lost 4 bases, J lost 1 base, and 16 bases stayed unmatched. The germline CDR1 and CDR2 sequences are MNHEY and SVGEGT. CDR3 amino acids: CASSSTSGGAFNPAAKNIQYF. The CDR3 DNA reads TGTGCCAGCAGTTCCACTAGCGGGGGGGCGTTTAATCCTGCGGCCAAAAACATTCAGTACTTC.

The chain recombines TRBV28 with TRBJ2-2; D is possibly TRBD1 or TRBD2 (5 bases each). V was pared by 8 bases and J by 3 bases, with 22 bases between. From germline, CDR1 is MDHEN and CDR2 SYDVKM. This CDR3 comprises 17 residues. CDR3 amino acids: CASGGPGTPWDTGELFF. CDR3 in DNA: TGTGCCAGCGGCGGCCCTGGGACGCCCTGGGACACCGGGGAGCTGTTTTTT.

The chain is built from TRBV19 and TRBJ2-1; D is uncertain. Trimming took 1 base from V and 6 from J, leaving 16 bases between them. This CDR3 has 16 amino acids. Per germline, CDR1 LNHDA and CDR2 SQIVND (reference sequence). CDR3 residues: CASSIGGPYPGNEQFF. For the CDR3, the DNA is TGTGCCAGTAGTATAGGAGGCCCGTACCCTGGCAATGAGCAGTTCTTC.

J is TRBJ1-5 and V is TRBV28; D remains unclear. There are 13 residues in the CDR3. The ends were cut back, 8 bases at V and 2 bases at J, with 10 bases in the middle. CDR1 and CDR2 from the germline V gene are MDHEN and SYDVKM. The CDR3 DNA reads TGTGCCAGCGGGCGTTGGGGCAATCAGCCCCAGCATTTT. Residues: CASGRWGNQPQHF.

The CDR3 is CASSPRSGGFSGANVLTF. Here the CDR3 DNA reads TGCGCCAGCAGCCCAAGGAGCGGGGGATTCTCTGGGGCCAACGTCCTGACTTTC. The V gene is TRBV5-1, the J gene TRBJ2-6; TRBD2 matches at 8 bases. The CDR3 length is 18 residues. Germline CDR1 is SGHRS and CDR2 is YFSETQ. Trimming at V came to 4 bases and at J to 0 bases, leaving 9 bases not matched to a gene.

The J gene is TRBJ1-4, the V gene TRBV3-1, with TRBD1 as a possible D gene (5 bases). The CDR3 runs to 15 residues. Trimming shortened V by 4 bases and J by 8 bases, and 17 bases separated the two germline ends. The germline gives CDR1 LGHDT, CDR2 YNNKEL (reference sequence). The CDR3 loop reads CASSPLGGVGEKLFF. CDR3 DNA sequence: TGTGCCAGCAGCCCCTTGGGGGGGGTAGGCGAAAAACTGTTTTTT.

This chain connects TRBV19 to TRBJ2-1, with D hard to call. Germline CDR1 LNHDA, CDR2 SQIVND (reference sequence). CDR3 length: 14 amino acids. Trimming removed 6 bases from V and 2 bases from J, with 11 bases in between. The CDR3 reads CASSPLRTYNEQFF. As DNA, the CDR3 is TGTGCCAGTAGCCCCCTTCGGACCTACAATGAGCAGTTCTTC.

The genes are TRBV28 and TRBJ1-4; a possible D gene is TRBD1 (6 bases). This CDR3 region has 14 residues. Germline CDR1 reads MDHEN; CDR2 reads SYDVKM. Trimming removed 8 bases at V and 8 bases at J, with 18 bases between. This CDR3 is CASGSNRVGEKLFF. The CDR3, as DNA: TGTGCCAGCGGGTCGAACAGGGTTGGGGAAAAACTGTTTTTT.

V usage is TRBV29-1 and J usage is TRBJ2-5; tentatively, D is TRBD1 (5 bases). The CDR3 is 14 amino acids. Germline V gene sequence: CDR1 SQVTM, CDR2 ANQGSEA. Between the trimmed V and J ends, which lost 4 bases and 5 bases, there was a span of 17 bases. CDR3 nucleotide sequence: TGCAGCGTTGTCGTATTGGGGCTTGTTGAGACCCAGTACTTC. Translated: CSVVVLGLVETQYF.

The J gene is TRBJ1-1, the V gene TRBV20-1; D is ambiguous. This CDR3 is built from 16 residues. V lost 0 bases and J 1 base, leaving 15 bases between the germline ends. Germline CDR1 and CDR2: DFQATT and SNEGSKA (reference sequence). The CDR3 loop reads CSARDFGAGWNTEAFF. The CDR3 DNA sequence: TGCAGTGCTAGAGATTTTGGCGCCGGCTGGAACACTGAAGCTTTCTTT.

The chain carries TRBV7-9 and TRBJ2-6, with D uncertain. Germline CDR1 is SEHNR and CDR2 is FQNEAQ (reference sequence). This CDR3 comprises 15 residues. Trimming took off 0 bases at V and 4 bases at J, with 7 bases between the two ends. The CDR3: CASSLATAGANVLTF. The CDR3 region has the DNA TGTGCCAGCAGCTTAGCGACGGCGGGGGCCAACGTCCTGACTTTC.

The CDR3 sequence: CASSPDSATEAFF. CDR3 bases: TGTGCCAGCAGCCCCGATTCAGCCACTGAAGCTTTCTTT. The V call is TRBV7-2, the J call TRBJ1-1, with D hard to call. The CDR3 length is 13 residues. CDR1 is SGHTA, CDR2 FQGNSA, per germline. V lost 5 bases to trimming and J lost 4 bases, with 11 bases between them.

The chain is built from TRBV5-6 and TRBJ2-1, with 8 bases aligning to TRBD2. CDR3 length: 13 amino acids. V dropped 3 bases and J dropped 9; count of bases not matched to a gene: 5. Germline assignment: CDR1 SGHDT and CDR2 YYEEEE. The CDR3 DNA reads TGTGCCAGCAGCTACGCGCGGGGGGTTGAGCAGTTCTTC. It yields the protein CASSYARGVEQFF.

This chain connects TRBV19 to TRBJ1-2, with no clear D. This CDR3 has 16 residues. Looked up from germline, CDR1 is LNHDA and CDR2 is SQIVND (reference sequence). The V end lost 8 bases, the J end lost 6 bases, and 25 bases lay between the germline ends. The CDR3 DNA follows: TGTGCCAGTCTATCTCGAGTCGGGATTATATATGATGGCTACACCTTC. Translation gives CASLSRVGIIYDGYTF. Looking up the rest from reference TRBV19 and TRBJ1-2 gives the full variable domain: DGGITQSPKYLFRKEGQNVTLSCEQNLNHDAMYWYRQDPGQGLRLIYYSQIVNDFQKGDIAEGYSVSREKKESFPLTVTSAQKNPTAFYLCASLSRVGIIYDGYTFGSGTRLTVV.

This clonotype was observed a few times. The rearrangement links TRBV2 to TRBJ2-5; 8 nucleotides agree with TRBD1. The germline gives CDR1 SNHLY, CDR2 FYNNEI. V lost 0 bases and J lost 5; bases outside the gene matches: 8. This CDR3 is built from 16 residues. CDR3 DNA: TGTGCCAGCAGTGAAGCGCTTGCACAGGGGGGCGAGACCCAGTACTTC. This sequence encodes CASSEALAQGGETQYF.

This chain links TRBV9 with TRBJ2-2, with D perhaps matching TRBD2 (5 bases). The CDR3 runs to 13 residues. Germline assignment: CDR1 SGDLS and CDR2 YYNGEE. Between the trimmed V and J ends, which lost 1 base and 5 bases, there was a span of 6 bases. In nucleotides, the CDR3 is TGTGCCAGCAGCGTATCGGGGACCGGGGAGCTGTTTTTT. Protein: CASSVSGTGELFF.

The chain employs TRBV29-1 and TRBJ1-2; D might be TRBD1 (5 bases). V shed 7 bases and J shed 6 bases, with 12 bases lying between them. This CDR3 contains 11 residues. Germline CDR1 SQVTM, CDR2 ANQGSEA. This chain's CDR3 is CSASGPDGYTF. For the CDR3, the DNA is TGCAGCGCTTCAGGGCCGGATGGCTACACCTTC.

This clonotype was recorded a few times. The genes are TRBV5-1 and TRBJ2-5; 9 bases line up with TRBD2. The V segment lost 4 bases and the J segment 5 bases; nucleotides outside the gene matches: 9. CDR3 size: 15 residues. Germline CDR1 is SGHRS and CDR2 is YFSETQ. DNA of the CDR3: TGCGCCAGCAGCACTACAGCGGGGGGAGGCGAGACCCAGTACTTC. Translation: CASSTTAGGGETQYF.

The genes are TRBV10-3 and TRBJ2-7; 7 nucleotides line up with TRBD1. The CDR3 has 15 residues. The ends lost 6 bases at V and 6 bases at J; junction bases unmatched: 14. The germline V gene has CDR1 ENHRY and CDR2 SYGVKD. The CDR3 is CAIRPSGGPYLEQYF. The DNA of the CDR3 is TGTGCCATCAGGCCGTCAGGGGGTCCTTATCTCGAGCAGTACTTC.

The chain employs TRBV27 and TRBJ2-1; D unclear. The CDR3 is 13 residues long. The V gene lost 6 bases and the J gene lost 0 bases, with 6 bases spanning the gap. Germline V lookup: CDR1 MNHEY, CDR2 SMNVEV (reference sequence). The CDR3 loop is CASSVNSYNEQFF. In DNA, the CDR3 is TGTGCCAGCAGCGTTAACTCCTACAATGAGCAGTTCTTC.